These 27 T cell receptor beta chains came from one sample sequenced in a study of Graves' ophthalmopathy and Graves' hyperthyroidism. For repertoire sequencing, the TCR beta CDR3 regions were amplified from RNA transcripts. An opening RT-PCR round employed HTBI primers and preceded a second-round multiplex PCR. TCRdb redid the calling of the multiplex PCR reads with MiXCR, one entry per CDR3 protein. The sample carries about 590,000 distinct CDR3 sequences, 39% recorded once. The sample was peripheral blood or thyroid tissue (not recorded which). The receptors come from an adult man with Graves' hyperthyroidism.

In DNA form, the CDR3 reads TGTGCCATCAGCCCCGATGGACAGAGCTCCTACAATGAGCAGTTCTTC. It encodes CAISPDGQSSYNEQFF. V is TRBV10-3 and J is TRBJ2-1; D is perhaps TRBD1 (6 bases). Germline V gene sequence: CDR1 ENHRY, CDR2 SYGVKD. This CDR3 spans 16 amino acids. V lost 6 bases, J lost 0 bases, and 15 bases lay in between.

This clonotype was counted many times. V gene TRBV27 combines with J gene TRBJ2-5; 10 nucleotides align to TRBD2. Trimming at V came to 7 bases and at J to 5 bases, leaving 4 bases not matched to a gene. This CDR3 has 13 residues. Germline V lookup: CDR1 MNHEY, CDR2 SMNVEV (reference sequence). For the CDR3, the DNA is TGTGCCAGCATCCCAGCGGGAGGGGAGACCCAGTACTTC. Translated: CASIPAGGETQYF.

In this sample, this clonotype turned up many times. The chain combines TRBV20-1 with TRBJ1-1; D is perhaps TRBD1 (5 bases). CDR1 and CDR2 (germline): DFQATT, SNEGSKA (reference sequence). The V end lost 0 bases, the J end lost 6 bases, and 8 bases lay between the germline ends. The CDR3 consists of 12 residues. The CDR3 here is CSARDGGAEAFF. CDR3 DNA: TGCAGTGCTAGAGATGGAGGGGCTGAAGCTTTCTTT.

This clonotype was observed at least ten times. The rearrangement joins TRBV9 to TRBJ2-6, with D tentatively TRBD2 (6 bases). V was trimmed by 4 bases and J by 0 bases, leaving 20 bases between them. The CDR3 contains 19 residues. Germline V gives CDR1 SGDLS, CDR2 YYNGEE. The CDR3 sequence is CASSKTGGARASGANVLTF. The DNA of the CDR3 is TGTGCCAGCAGCAAAACAGGAGGGGCCAGGGCCTCTGGGGCCAACGTCCTGACTTTC.

This clonotype was recorded many times. The gene calls are TRBV7-2 and TRBJ1-1, with a tentative D call TRBD1 (5 bases). The CDR3 has 13 amino acids. Germline CDR1 is SGHTA and CDR2 is FQGNSA. Trimming took off 6 bases at V and 4 bases at J, with 12 bases between the two ends. The CDR3 DNA reads TGTGCCAGCAGTTTTCAACAGGCCACTGAAGCTTTCTTT. Translation: CASSFQQATEAFF.

V gene TRBV5-6 combines with J gene TRBJ2-7; 11 bases are a match to TRBD2. J lost 7 bases, V lost 0 bases, and 6 bases had no gene match. Germline values: CDR1 SGHDT, CDR2 YYEEEE. CDR3 size: 15 residues. CDR3 protein: CASSLELAGVSEQYF. The CDR3 coding sequence is TGTGCCAGCAGCTTGGAACTAGCGGGAGTCAGTGAGCAGTACTTC.

CDR3: CSQDSTFSYEQYF. CDR3 nucleotide sequence: TGCAGCCAAGATTCGACCTTCTCCTACGAGCAGTACTTC. The chain couples TRBV29-1 to TRBJ2-7, with unresolved D. The CDR3 contains 13 residues. Germline V gene data show CDR1 as SQVTM and CDR2 as ANQGSEA. V gave up 8 bases and J gave up 0 bases, with 14 bases separating them.

The chain carries TRBV29-1 and TRBJ1-2; D not certain. Germline CDR1 is SQVTM and CDR2 is ANQGSEA. This CDR3 region has 12 residues. Trimming left V 8 bases short and J 0 bases short, with 10 bases between. The CDR3 loop reads CSSWAPNYGYTF. CDR3 nucleotide sequence: TGCAGCTCCTGGGCCCCTAACTATGGCTACACCTTC.

This chain links TRBV5-1 with TRBJ2-6; D might be TRBD1 or TRBD2, each matching 5 bases. The germline CDR1 and CDR2 sequences are SGHRS and YFSETQ. The V end was cut by 4 bases, the J end by 0 bases, with 17 bases between. This CDR3 is built from 18 residues. The DNA for the CDR3 is TGCGCCAGCAGCCTGGGGACCCAACCGACCTCTGGGGCCAACGTCCTGACTTTC. It yields the protein CASSLGTQPTSGANVLTF.

Turning to this clonotype: The CDR3 does not end in the conserved phenylalanine or tryptophan, so this is likely a read error. This chain links TRBV14 with TRBJ1-1, with 9 bases lining up with TRBD1. The V segment lost 3 bases and the J segment 2 bases; nucleotides outside the gene matches: 7. CDR1 is SGHDN and CDR2 is FVKESK in the germline V gene. The CDR3 contains 16 residues. CDR3 residues: CASSQGLQGANTEAFI. The CDR3 region has the DNA TGTGCCAGCAGCCAGGGATTACAGGGGGCCAACACTGAAGCTTTCATT.

The chain joins TRBV7-2 to TRBJ2-3; D unresolved. This CDR3 comprises 14 residues. CDR1 and CDR2 (germline): SGHTA, FQGNSA. The germline V and J ends were trimmed by 2 bases and 1 base, with 7 bases remaining between them. The CDR3 sequence: CASSLTRGTDTQYF. The CDR3 DNA reads TGTGCCAGCAGCTTAACAAGGGGCACAGATACGCAGTATTTT.

This clonotype occurred once. The chain uses TRBV19 and TRBJ2-3; 7 bases agree with TRBD2. This CDR3 spans 15 amino acids. V was pared by 10 bases and J by 6 bases, with 16 bases of the junction left unmatched. In germline, CDR1 is LNHDA, CDR2 SQIVND (reference sequence). The CDR3, as DNA: TGTGCCACCGTTTCGGGGACTAATACCTTGGATACGCAGTATTTT. Its protein product is CATVSGTNTLDTQYF.

As for this clonotype: No conserved phenylalanine or tryptophan ends this CDR3, so it is likely a read error. The J gene is TRBJ2-7, the V gene TRBV2; unclear D gene. Germline V gives CDR1 SNHLY, CDR2 FYNNEI. The V gene lost 1 base and the J gene lost 7 bases, with 14 bases spanning the gap. This CDR3 has 14 amino acids. The CDR3 here is CASSEGSAYNEQYL. The CDR3 coding sequence is TGTGCCAGCAGTGAAGGGTCAGCTTACAATGAGCAGTACCTC.

The genes are TRBV10-3 and TRBJ2-5; either TRBD1 or TRBD2 may fit D (5 bases each). V gave up 2 bases and J gave up 1 base, with 11 bases separating them. CDR3 size: 15 residues. Germline V CDR1 and CDR2: ENHRY, SYGVKD. The CDR3 loop is CAISERSGTQETQYF. CDR3 in DNA: TGTGCCATCAGTGAGAGGTCGGGGACCCAAGAGACCCAGTACTTC.

Many counts were recorded for this clonotype. The chain has TRBV2 and TRBJ2-7; the D gene is possibly TRBD1 (5 bases). Trimming removed 6 bases at V and 4 bases at J, with 10 bases between. CDR3 length: 12 residues. CDR1 is SNHLY and CDR2 is FYNNEI in the germline V gene. CDR3 in DNA: TGTGCCAGCAGACAGGACACTTACGAGCAGTACTTC. Its translation is CASRQDTYEQYF.

The J gene is TRBJ1-5, the V gene TRBV2; D gene unclear. V lost 2 bases to trimming and J lost 0 bases, with 11 bases between them. Per the germline V gene, CDR1 is SNHLY and CDR2 is FYNNEI. This CDR3 has 16 amino acids. The CDR3 DNA reads TGTGCCAGCAGTGAACGTGGAGGATTTAGCAATCAGCCCCAGCATTTT. Amino acids: CASSERGGFSNQPQHF.

This clonotype was seen ten or more times. The chain uses TRBV5-1 and TRBJ1-4; D call uncertain. Germline V gene lookup returns CDR1 SGHRS and CDR2 YFSETQ. This CDR3 is built from 13 residues. Trimming took 0 bases from V and 10 from J, leaving 10 bases between them. The CDR3 sequence is CASSLEAIGKLFF. CDR3 DNA sequence: TGCGCCAGCAGCTTGGAGGCAATCGGAAAACTGTTTTTT.

This clonotype was picked up many times. The DNA of the CDR3 is TGTGCCAGCAGCTTAGGCTTACAGGGGAGGACTGAAGCTTTCTTT. It yields the protein CASSLGLQGRTEAFF. V and J are TRBV7-2 and TRBJ1-1, with 7 bases aligning to TRBD1. CDR1 is SGHTA and CDR2 is FQGNSA in the germline V gene. Germline trimming cut 1 base from V and 5 bases from J; bases unmatched to any gene: 7. The CDR3 covers 15 residues.

This clonotype was recorded at least ten times. The chain combines TRBV7-8 with TRBJ1-5; D gene uncertain. The CDR3 extends over 19 amino acids. Germline assignment: CDR1 SGHVS and CDR2 FQNEAQ. Trimming removed 8 bases at V and 4 bases at J, with 30 bases between. For the CDR3, the DNA is TGTGCCAGCTCGCTTTCCCCCCCTTTTTGGGGTTCGGCGAATCAGCCCCAGCATTTT. It codes for CASSLSPPFWGSANQPQHF. Full variable domain (missing parts from reference TRBV7-8 and TRBJ1-5): GAGVSQSPRYKVAKRGQDVALRCDPISGHVSLFWYQQALGQGPEFLTYFQNEAQLDKSGLPSDRFFAERPEGSVSTLKIQRTQQEDSAVYLCASSLSPPFWGSANQPQHFGDGTRLSIL.

The V and J genes are TRBV29-1 and TRBJ2-5; tentatively, D is TRBD1 (5 bases). Germline CDR1 is SQVTM and CDR2 is ANQGSEA. The length of the CDR3 is 12 residues. V was trimmed by 8 bases and J by 2 bases, leaving 12 bases between them. CDR3 bases: TGCAGCCAAGGGGCAGTACAAGAGACCCAGTACTTC. It encodes CSQGAVQETQYF.

The rearrangement uses TRBV7-2 and TRBJ2-1, with TRBD2 matching 8 bases. Germline loops: CDR1 SGHTA, CDR2 FQGNSA. The CDR3 has 14 amino acids. Trimming took 2 bases from V and 12 from J; bases not matched to a gene: 9. The CDR3 loop reads CASSLSGGSVVQFF. Written as DNA, the CDR3 is TGTGCCAGCAGCTTATCGGGAGGGAGTGTCGTGCAGTTCTTC.

Comments on this clonotype: The CDR3 does not close with the conserved phenylalanine or tryptophan, likely indicating a read error. This chain joins TRBV7-9 and TRBJ1-1; TRBD1 agrees at 8 bases. Trimming cost V 4 bases and J 4 bases; bases outside gene matches: 5. Germline-derived CDR1 and CDR2 are SEHNR and FQNEAQ (reference sequence). The CDR3 has 14 amino acids. Here the CDR3 DNA reads TGTGCCAGCAGCTCAGGGGGCTGGGTCACTGAAGCTTTCCTT. Protein: CASSSGGWVTEAFL.

This clonotype was seen a handful of times. The genes are TRBV12-3 or TRBV12-4 and TRBJ2-7; 9 bases fit TRBD1. Trimming took 5 bases from V and 2 from J; bases not matched to a gene: 7. The CDR3 is 15 amino acids. This CDR3 is CASSPGTGKPYEQYF. The DNA for the CDR3 is TGTGCCAGCAGTCCGGGGACAGGGAAACCCTACGAGCAGTACTTC.

The rearrangement uses TRBV28 and TRBJ1-4, with 9 bases identical to TRBD1. CDR1 MDHEN and CDR2 SYDVKM come from the germline V gene. With V trimmed by 6 bases and J by 3 bases, 8 bases remained unmatched. The CDR3 is made up of 16 amino acids. DNA for the CDR3: TGTGCCAGCAGCATTACCGGGACAGGGCCTAATGAAAAACTGTTTTTT. It yields the protein CASSITGTGPNEKLFF.

This clonotype showed up many times. The chain uses TRBV11-2 and TRBJ2-5; 12 bases line up with TRBD2. Germline CDR1 is SGHAT and CDR2 is FQNNGV. Trimming cost V 3 bases and J 4 bases; bases outside gene matches: 9. This CDR3 contains 17 residues. CDR3 protein: CASSLSLAGGPGETQYF. The CDR3 DNA reads as TGTGCCAGCAGCTTGAGTCTAGCGGGAGGGCCAGGAGAGACCCAGTACTTC. The complete variable domain, with remaining parts taken from reference TRBV11-2 and TRBJ2-5, reads EAGVAQSPRYKIIEKRQSVAFWCNPISGHATLYWYQQILGQGPKLLIQFQNNGVVDDSQLPKDRFSAERLKGVDSTLKIQPAKLEDSAVYLCASSLSLAGGPGETQYFGPGTRLLVL.

V gene TRBV7-2 combines with J gene TRBJ2-2; the D is unclear. V was trimmed by 5 bases and J by 10 bases, leaving 8 bases between them. The CDR3 covers 11 residues. The V gene's germline CDR1 is SGHTA and CDR2 FQGNSA. CDR3 loop: CASSQATELFF. The CDR3 nucleotides read TGTGCCAGCAGCCAAGCCACGGAGCTGTTTTTT.

A remark on this clonotype: At one end the junction does not follow the germline gene, possibly because of a read error. This sequence joins TRBV12-3 or TRBV12-4 and TRBJ2-2, with 10 bases identical to TRBD2. The CDR3 is 16 amino acids. The CDR3 loop reads CASSTSGGANTGELFF. CDR3 DNA: TGCGCCAGCAGTACAAGCGGGGGGGCGAACACCGGGGAGCTGTTTTTT.